This TCR beta chain appears in the sequencing data of a study of T cell responses to AZD1222 COVID-19 vaccine. The study, taken as a whole, reports: Possibly, clonal diversity was underestimated; donors were largely white British and included more females. Variant regions that are unmutated are reportedly the target of nearly half of spike-specific TCRs. It was only after the peak T cell response that any repertoires were sampled.

About this clone itself: What it binds is not known.

Clones were read by immunoSEQ multiplex PCR, and TCRdb kept only the in-frame ones, dropping some. Of some 140,000 clones in the sample, 88% were seen once. The V gene lost 0 bases and the J gene lost 0 bases, with 12 bases spanning the gap. CDR1 is LGHNA, CDR2 YNFKEQ, per germline. This CDR3 comprises 17 residues. This clonotype was sampled from an adult who received the AZD1222 COVID-19 vaccine. This rearrangement joins TRBV4-2 to TRBJ1-3; D remains ambiguous. Material: peripheral blood, obtained 28 days after the second AZD1222 dose. The CDR3 protein is CASSQEVPGFSGNTIYF. In nucleotides, the CDR3 is TGTGCCAGCAGCCAAGAGGTACCGGGATTCTCTGGAAACACCATATATTTT.